This T cell receptor (beta chain) was captured by sequencing in a study of cytotoxic CD8 clonotypes in ibrutinib-treated CLL (dated by TCRdb to about 2021). Describing the broader study: The cohort included about 15 treatment-naive and 11 to 12 relapsed/refractory patients; some 18 were IGHV unmutated. Longitudinal samples were available for about 30% of the 86 trial participants. On average, each sample had about 260,000 productive templates and tens of thousands of productive rearrangements. Responses were partial in roughly 25 patients and complete in 2; after median around 65 months follow-up, around 15 stayed in remission and roughly twelve progressed. Cryopreserved peripheral blood mononuclear cells were obtained prior to treatment, at the time of response, and at either disease progression or sustained remission. Response samples were obtained after a median of around eleven months of treatment, with a range of about 6 to 40 months. Patients were still on ibrutinib when every remission and progressive disease sample was collected. Overall study outcomes, separate from this receptor: Lymph node repertoires were not examined, and the timing of sampling was not matched between patients in sustained remission and those whose disease progressed. At baseline, clonality was higher than in age-matched healthy donors and showed a strong correlation with circulating CD8+ T-cell counts. Clonality increased at ibrutinib response, stayed stable in sustained remission, and fell back toward baseline at progression. Public clonotypes were rare and either contracted or stayed stable during treatment, and the rise in clonality at ibrutinib response reflected the expansion of private clonotypes.

Taken with the paper, the label for time point translates to: 12 months on ibrutinib. For TCR beta library preparation, around 2.2 micrograms of genomic DNA was extracted from cryopreserved PBMCs. High-throughput TCR beta sequencing was performed on longitudinal blood samples from CLL patients receiving ibrutinib monotherapy. The patients were enrolled in a single-center, open-label phase 2 trial of ibrutinib monotherapy. About this clone itself: Its antigen remains undetermined. The record has no base qualities; no much larger clone is one base away.

V loses 6 bases at its end and J loses 8 bases; junction bases beyond the gene matches: 9. CDR1 and CDR2, looked up from the germline V gene (reference sequence), are MNHNY and SVGAGI. The CDR3 spans 14 residues, from the cysteine through the phenylalanine. Just the 42-base CDR3 DNA is kept, in frame starting at base 1. The goal of deep resolution MiSeq sequencing was a depth between 1 in 1 million and 1 in 200,000 T cells, and coverage averaged 10x per clonotype. The immunoSEQ hsTCRB Kit was used to generate the TCR beta libraries. Under the source paper's analysis protocol: The data were analyzed with ImmunoSEQ Analyzer and ImmunoSEQ Data Assistant, and V, D and J gene assignments followed IMGT definitions. Clonality, with values ranging from 0 to 1, was calculated as one minus the normalized Shannon entropy of productive rearrangement frequencies. Public clonotype analysis was restricted to overrepresented clonotypes comprising at least 0.05% of each patient's repertoire. Repertoires from about a dozen age-matched healthy donors in immuneACCESS were used as clonality controls. In TCRdb, the immuneACCESS table is reduced to in-frame sequences with V and J assigned. These tables do not hold every clone; where another copy was compared, an unresolved V gene accounts for under half, and the others remain unexplained. V and J calls and clone size follow that table, whereas D and trimming were derived from the DNA. For this sample there are 80,000 to 95,000 clones; about four fifths appear just once. Roughly 5% of the sample belongs to the ten largest clones.

The V and J genes are TRBV6-6 and TRBJ1-4, with 7 bases aligning to TRBD1. This clonotype was obtained from a human donor with chronic lymphocytic leukemia. The sample here was PBMCs, taken after 12 months of ibrutinib treatment. The CDR3 amino acid sequence is: CASSQGQASEKLFF. The nucleotide sequence is given as TGTGCCAGCAGCCAAGGACAGGCATCCGAAAAACTGTTTTTT.